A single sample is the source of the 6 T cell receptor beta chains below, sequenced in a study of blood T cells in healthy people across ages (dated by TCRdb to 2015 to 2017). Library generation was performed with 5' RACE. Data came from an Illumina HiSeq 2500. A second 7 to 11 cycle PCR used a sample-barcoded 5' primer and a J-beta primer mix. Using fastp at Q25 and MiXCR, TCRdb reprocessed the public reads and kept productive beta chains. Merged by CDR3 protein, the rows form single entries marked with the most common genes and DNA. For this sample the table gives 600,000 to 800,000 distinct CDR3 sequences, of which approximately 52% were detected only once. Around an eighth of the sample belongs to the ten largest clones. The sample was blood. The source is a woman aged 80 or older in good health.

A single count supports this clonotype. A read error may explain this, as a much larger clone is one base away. CDR3 protein: CASSQVRGGVEQFF. CDR3 sequence (DNA): TGCGCCAGCAGCCAAGTGAGGGGGGGCGTTGAGCAGTTCTTC. The chain recombines TRBV4-1 with TRBJ2-1, with D tentatively TRBD2 (7 bases). CDR3 length equals 14 residues. Trimming cost V 1 base and J 9 bases, with 13 bases left between them. Looked up from germline, CDR1 is MGHRA and CDR2 is YSYEKL.

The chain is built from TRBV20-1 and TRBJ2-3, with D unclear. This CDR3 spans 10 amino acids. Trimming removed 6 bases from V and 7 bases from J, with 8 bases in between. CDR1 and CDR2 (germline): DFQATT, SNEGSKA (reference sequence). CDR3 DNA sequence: TGCAGTGCAATGGGATATACGCAGTATTTT. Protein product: CSAMGYTQYF.

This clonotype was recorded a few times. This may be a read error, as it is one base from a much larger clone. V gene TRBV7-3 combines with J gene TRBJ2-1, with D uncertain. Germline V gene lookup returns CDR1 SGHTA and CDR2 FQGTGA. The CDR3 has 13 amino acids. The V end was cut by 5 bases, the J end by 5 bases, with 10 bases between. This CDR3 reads CASSRARDNEQFF. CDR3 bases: TGTGCCAGCAGCCGGGCTCGCGACAATGAGCAGTTCTTC. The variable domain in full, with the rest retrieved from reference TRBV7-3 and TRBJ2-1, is GAGVSQTPSNKVTEKGKYVELRCDPISGHTALYWYRQSLGQGPEFLIYFQGTGAADDSGLPNDRFFAVRPEGSVSTLKIQRTERGDSAVYLCASSRARDNEQFFGPGTRLTVL.

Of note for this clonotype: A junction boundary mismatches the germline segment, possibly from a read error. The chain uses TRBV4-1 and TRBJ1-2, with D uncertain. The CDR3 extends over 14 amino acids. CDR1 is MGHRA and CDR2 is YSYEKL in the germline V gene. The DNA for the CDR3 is TGCGCCAACAGCCAGGATTCCAGGTTCTATGGCTACACCTTC. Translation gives CANSQDSRFYGYTF.

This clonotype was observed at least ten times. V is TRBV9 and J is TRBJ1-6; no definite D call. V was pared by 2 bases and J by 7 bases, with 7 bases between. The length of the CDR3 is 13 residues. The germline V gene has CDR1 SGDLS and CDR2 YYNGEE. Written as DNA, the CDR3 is TGTGCCAGCAGCGTCCTCGGGAATTCACCCCTCCACTTT. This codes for CASSVLGNSPLHF.

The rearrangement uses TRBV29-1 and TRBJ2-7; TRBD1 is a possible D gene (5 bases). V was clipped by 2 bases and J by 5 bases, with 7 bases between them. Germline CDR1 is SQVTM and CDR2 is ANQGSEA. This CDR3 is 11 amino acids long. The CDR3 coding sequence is TGCAGCGTTGAATGGGGCGACGAGCAGTACTTC. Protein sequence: CSVEWGDEQYF.